These 30 T cell receptor beta chains came from one sample sequenced in a study of OX40 agonist ivuxolimab in advanced cancers. TCRdb keeps only in-frame clones here, not all; method: immunoSEQ multiplex PCR. The data hold about 60,000 clones, with 70% to 90% observed a single time. The sequencing used CD4+ or CD8+ T cells sorted from blood, collected in a trial of the OX40 agonist ivuxolimab. The receptors stem from an adult with an advanced solid tumor such as melanoma, head and neck, liver or kidney cancer.

The rearrangement links TRBV2 to TRBJ1-1, with a possible D match to TRBD1 (5 bases). This CDR3 has 14 amino acids. The germline V gene has CDR1 SNHLY and CDR2 FYNNEI. Trimming took off 7 bases at V and 6 bases at J, with 18 bases between the two ends. CDR3 in amino acids: CASMGRQGGAEAFF. The DNA for the CDR3 is TGTGCCAGCATGGGGAGGCAGGGAGGCGCTGAAGCTTTCTTT.

This chain joins TRBV15 and TRBJ1-6; D remains ambiguous. V lost 0 bases to trimming and J lost 10 bases, with 13 bases between them. This CDR3 spans 15 amino acids. Germline V gene data show CDR1 as LNHNV and CDR2 as YYDKDF (reference sequence). For the CDR3, the DNA is TGTGCCACCAGCAGAGAGGGCCTGGTTGGATCACCCCTCCACTTT. Amino acid sequence: CATSREGLVGSPLHF.

This chain links TRBV18 with TRBJ2-7; unclear D gene. V was trimmed by 1 base and J by 5 bases, leaving 15 bases between them. The CDR3 consists of 15 residues. Germline assignment: CDR1 KGHSH and CDR2 LQKENI. CDR3 sequence reads: CASSPRPGLRDEQYF. As DNA, the CDR3 is TGTGCCAGCTCACCACGGCCGGGCCTCCGGGACGAGCAGTACTTC.

The chain joins TRBV7-2 to TRBJ2-2; D might be TRBD2 (5 bases). V was pared by 1 base and J by 6 bases, with 12 bases between. CDR3 length equals 15 residues. Germline values: CDR1 SGHTA, CDR2 FQGNSA. The CDR3 spells CASSLVTGVAGELFF. The DNA of the CDR3 is TGTGCCAGCAGCTTAGTTACCGGGGTCGCCGGGGAGCTGTTTTTT.

J is TRBJ1-2 and V is TRBV28; D may be TRBD1 (5 bases). CDR3 length: 14 residues. Germline-derived CDR1 and CDR2 are MDHEN and SYDVKM. The V and J ends lost 11 bases and 4 bases respectively, with 20 bases between them. The CDR3 protein is CALRDPFNSYGYTF. CDR3 DNA sequence: TGTGCCCTGCGGGACCCCTTCAATTCCTATGGCTACACCTTC.

This clone was counted once. This chain links TRBV7-2 with TRBJ2-1, with D perhaps TRBD2 (5 bases). CDR1 is SGHTA and CDR2 is FQGNSA in the germline V gene. The CDR3 runs 15 residues. Trimming removed 7 bases from V and 2 bases from J, with 15 bases in between. The CDR3 nucleotides are TGTGCCAGCATCCCAGGCCTCGGGGCCTACAATGAGCAGTTCTTC. This sequence encodes CASIPGLGAYNEQFF. Together with reference TRBV7-2 and TRBJ2-1, the CDR3 gives the full variable domain: GAGVSQSPSNKVTEKGKDVELRCDPISGHTALYWYRQSLGQGLEFLIYFQGNSAPDKSGLPSDRFSAERTGGSVSTLTIQRTQQEDSAVYLCASIPGLGAYNEQFFGPGTRLTVL.

The rearrangement uses TRBV28 and TRBJ1-1, with 9 bases aligning to TRBD1. This CDR3 has 16 residues. Per germline, CDR1 MDHEN and CDR2 SYDVKM. Trimming removed 6 bases from V and 6 bases from J; junction bases left unmatched: 14. Here the CDR3 DNA reads TGTGCCAGCAGCTTCTTACCGGGACAGGGATTCGCTGAAGCTTTCTTT. Protein sequence: CASSFLPGQGFAEAFF. Variable domain in full (rest from reference TRBV28 and TRBJ1-1): DVKVTQSSRYLVKRTGEKVFLECVQDMDHENMFWYRQDPGLGLRLIYFSYDVKMKEKGDIPEGYSVSREKKERFSLILESASTNQTSMYLCASSFLPGQGFAEAFFGQGTRLTVV.

The chain employs TRBV10-3 and TRBJ1-1, with D possibly TRBD1 on 6 matching bases. This CDR3 is 13 amino acids long. Trimming shortened V by 0 bases and J by 7 bases, and 9 bases separated the two germline ends. Germline loops: CDR1 ENHRY, CDR2 SYGVKD. The CDR3: CAISESTDSEAFF. The DNA of the CDR3 is TGTGCCATCAGTGAGTCGACGGACAGTGAAGCTTTCTTT.

This chain joins TRBV7-8 and TRBJ1-6; D possibly corresponds to TRBD1 (6 bases). The CDR3 runs 17 residues. Trimming left V 3 bases short and J 6 bases short, with 18 bases between. Germline assignment: CDR1 SGHVS and CDR2 FQNEAQ. Here the CDR3 DNA reads TGTGCCAGCAGCTTTGAAAGGGGGATGGGGATTAATTCACCCCTCCACTTT. Amino acid sequence: CASSFERGMGINSPLHF.

The J gene is TRBJ1-4, the V gene TRBV5-1; D call uncertain. Trimming shortened V by 0 bases and J by 3 bases, and 12 bases separated the two germline ends. Germline values: CDR1 SGHRS, CDR2 YFSETQ. The CDR3 loop spans 16 amino acids. Written as DNA, the CDR3 is TGCGCCAGCAGCTTGGTCCTCGGCGGCGCTAATGAAAAACTGTTTTTT. This gives the protein CASSLVLGGANEKLFF.

The table lists this clone with a count of one. This rearrangement joins TRBV5-1 to TRBJ2-3, with TRBD2 identical over 9 bases. J gave up 1 base and V 5 bases, and 2 bases lay outside the gene matches. The CDR3 is made up of 14 amino acids. Germline CDR1 and CDR2: SGHRS and YFSETQ. CDR3 protein: CASSRLAGTDTQYF. CDR3 coding DNA: TGCGCCAGCAGTAGACTAGCGGGCACAGATACGCAGTATTTT.

V usage is TRBV5-4 and J usage is TRBJ2-7; D is uncertain. The V gene's germline CDR1 is SGHNT and CDR2 YYREEE (reference sequence). CDR3 length: 13 amino acids. V was cut by 4 bases and J by 3 bases, with 11 bases left in between. CDR3 residues: CASSPEFSYEQYF. The DNA for the CDR3 is TGTGCCAGCAGCCCTGAATTTAGCTACGAGCAGTACTTC.

The chain combines TRBV19 with TRBJ2-5; no definite D call. Trimming took 1 base from V and 1 from J, leaving 7 bases between them. The CDR3 sequence is 14 residues long. Germline V lookup: CDR1 LNHDA, CDR2 SQIVND (reference sequence). CDR3 in amino acids: CASSIGTTQETQYF. CDR3 sequence (DNA): TGTGCCAGTAGTATAGGGACGACCCAAGAGACCCAGTACTTC.

The chain is built from TRBV18 and TRBJ2-5; a possible D gene is TRBD2 (5 bases). Germline V gene data show CDR1 as KGHSH and CDR2 as LQKENI. With 0 bases removed from V and 5 bases from J, the gap between germline ends came to 13 bases. The CDR3 contains 15 residues. CDR3 DNA: TGTGCCAGCTCACCACCGCAAGGGAGTCGGGAGACCCAGTACTTC. Translated: CASSPPQGSRETQYF.

The genes are TRBV27 and TRBJ1-1; 10 bases are a match to TRBD1. The J segment lost 4 bases and the V segment lost 6 bases, leaving 8 bases of the junction unmatched. This CDR3 comprises 15 residues. The germline V gene encodes CDR1 MNHEY and CDR2 SMNVEV (reference sequence). The CDR3 loop is CASSPDRGWGTEAFF. The CDR3 nucleotides read TGTGCCAGCAGCCCGGACAGGGGGTGGGGCACTGAAGCTTTCTTT.

The rearrangement uses TRBV5-1 and TRBJ2-3; 10 bases agree with TRBD2. V lost 1 base and J lost 0; bases outside the gene matches: 2. This CDR3 has 16 amino acids. Germline lookup yields CDR1 SGHRS and CDR2 YFSETQ. The CDR3 DNA sequence: TGCGCCAGCAGCTTGAATAGCGGGGGGAGCACAGATACGCAGTATTTT. Amino acids: CASSLNSGGSTDTQYF.

This chain joins TRBV6-5 and TRBJ1-2; 7 bases line up with TRBD1. Looked up from germline, CDR1 is MNHEY and CDR2 is SVGAGI. The length of the CDR3 is 15 residues. Unmatched junction bases numbered 14, after V lost 6 bases and J lost 7 bases. The CDR3 is CASRQTGFGSGGYTF. For the CDR3, the DNA is TGTGCCAGCAGACAGACAGGGTTTGGTTCCGGTGGCTACACCTTC.

This chain joins TRBV4-3 and TRBJ2-7, with 11 nucleotides matching TRBD2. CDR1 and CDR2 from the germline V gene are LGHNA and YSLEER. This CDR3 comprises 19 residues. V lost 0 bases to trimming and J lost 5 bases; unmatched junction nucleotides: 15. CDR3 amino acids: CASSQEGTSGGLRGHEQYF. The DNA of the CDR3 is TGCGCCAGCAGCCAAGAGGGAACTAGCGGGGGCCTTAGAGGACACGAGCAGTACTTC.

This clone appeared a few times. The chain couples TRBV15 to TRBJ1-2; D is perhaps TRBD1 (5 bases). CDR1 and CDR2 (germline): LNHNV, YYDKDF (reference sequence). CDR3 length equals 15 residues. Trimming took 0 bases from V and 4 from J, leaving 12 bases between them. The CDR3 DNA is TGTGCCACCAGCAGAGACACTCAGGGAAGCTATGGCTACACCTTC. Encoded protein: CATSRDTQGSYGYTF. Variable domain in full (rest from reference TRBV15 and TRBJ1-2): DAMVIQNPRYQVTQFGKPVTLSCSQTLNHNVMYWYQQKSSQAPKLLFHYYDKDFNNEADTPDNFQSRRPNTSFCFLDIRSPGLGDTAMYLCATSRDTQGSYGYTFGSGTRLTVV.

The V call is TRBV7-3, the J call TRBJ1-1; no firm D call. Trimming removed 4 bases from V and 5 bases from J, with 5 bases in between. Germline V gives CDR1 SGHTA, CDR2 FQGTGA. This CDR3 is 11 amino acids long. The CDR3 DNA reads as TGTGCCAGCAGCTCGGGGACTGAAGCTTTCTTT. It yields the protein CASSSGTEAFF.

The chain links TRBV11-3 to TRBJ2-2; 8 bases line up with TRBD1. Germline V gene data show CDR1 as SGHNT and CDR2 as YENEEA. Trimming took 5 bases from V and 2 from J; bases not matched to a gene: 7. This CDR3 comprises 16 residues. CDR3: CASSPQGAINTGELFF. CDR3 nucleotides: TGTGCCAGCAGCCCGCAGGGGGCTATAAACACCGGGGAGCTGTTTTTT.

This chain connects TRBV4-2 to TRBJ2-7; tentative D call: TRBD1 (5 bases). The germline gives CDR1 LGHNA, CDR2 YNFKEQ. This CDR3 has 14 amino acids. Trimming pared 1 base from V and 4 bases from J, leaving 11 bases between. The CDR3 DNA sequence: TGTGCCAGCAGCCAAGGGGCAGGGAAGTACGAGCAGTACTTC. Translation: CASSQGAGKYEQYF.

Worth noting for this clone: The junction does not match germline at one end; this may be a read error. The chain couples TRBV5-6 to TRBJ2-7, with TRBD1 as a possible D gene (5 bases). Looked up from germline, CDR1 is SGHDT and CDR2 is YYEEEE. CDR3 length equals 13 residues. The CDR3 DNA follows: TGTGCCAGCAGCTTTCCAGGGTCCTCCGAGCAGTACTTC. Encoded protein: CASSFPGSSEQYF. Filled out from reference TRBV5-6 and TRBJ2-7, the complete variable domain reads DAGVTQSPTHLIKTRGQQVTLRCSPKSGHDTVSWYQQALGQGPQFIFQYYEEEERQRGNFPDRFSGHQFPNYSSELNVNALLLGDSALYLCASSFPGSSEQYFGPGTRLTVT.

The chain combines TRBV5-5 with TRBJ1-1; D is unresolved. V lost 6 bases to trimming and J lost 1 base, with 10 bases between them. From germline, CDR1 is SGHKS and CDR2 YYEKEE (reference sequence). The CDR3 loop spans 13 amino acids. The DNA for the CDR3 is TGTGCCAGCACCTCCCTGAGGAACACTGAAGCTTTCTTT. Translation gives CASTSLRNTEAFF.

CDR3 nucleotides: TGTGCCAGCAGCTTAGTATGGGGGGGGCGGGAGTCACCCCTCCACTTT. Amino acids: CASSLVWGGRESPLHF. V gene TRBV7-2 combines with J gene TRBJ1-6; perhaps TRBD1 as D (6 bases). With 1 base removed from V and 10 bases from J, the gap between germline ends came to 17 bases. The V gene's germline CDR1 is SGHTA and CDR2 FQGNSA. The CDR3 length is 16 residues.

The CDR3 region is CASRPSSGGREGYTF. DNA for the CDR3: TGTGCCAGCCGTCCCTCCTCGGGGGGAAGGGAGGGCTACACCTTC. The V call is TRBV28, the J call TRBJ1-2; tentative D call: TRBD1 (5 bases). The ends were cut back, 8 bases at V and 8 bases at J, with 24 bases in the middle. CDR3 length: 15 amino acids. From germline, CDR1 is MDHEN and CDR2 SYDVKM.

The rearrangement joins TRBV9 to TRBJ1-6; D is unresolved. This CDR3 region has 14 residues. The ends were cut back, 0 bases at V and 7 bases at J, with 8 bases in the middle. Germline loops: CDR1 SGDLS, CDR2 YYNGEE. CDR3: CASSVGGPNSPLHF. The CDR3 DNA reads as TGTGCCAGCAGCGTAGGTGGGCCAAATTCACCCCTCCACTTT.

The chain carries TRBV5-6 and TRBJ2-5; D uncertain. The CDR3 spans 13 residues. V lost 4 bases and J 5 bases, leaving 12 bases between the germline ends. Germline V gene lookup returns CDR1 SGHDT and CDR2 YYEEEE. DNA of the CDR3: TGTGCCAGCAGCCCTAAAGGCAGGGAGACCCAGTACTTC. Translated: CASSPKGRETQYF.

This sequence joins TRBV6-5 and TRBJ1-3, with D perhaps matching TRBD1 (5 bases). Germline values: CDR1 MNHEY, CDR2 SVGAGI. This CDR3 has 13 residues. Trimming removed 4 bases from V and 7 bases from J, with 11 bases in between. DNA for the CDR3: TGTGCCAGCAGTTTCAACGGGGGTAACACCATATATTTT. Translation: CASSFNGGNTIYF.

The chain links TRBV7-2 to TRBJ2-7; no clear D gene. This CDR3 is 12 amino acids long. The V gene lost 4 bases and the J gene lost 3 bases, with 7 bases spanning the gap. The V gene's germline CDR1 is SGHTA and CDR2 FQGNSA. The CDR3 spells CASSSSHYEQYF. The DNA of the CDR3 is TGTGCCAGCAGCTCTTCTCACTACGAGCAGTACTTC.